The 2 T cell receptor beta chains reported below all come from one sample, sequenced in a study of Graves' ophthalmopathy and Graves' hyperthyroidism. The authors amplified TCR beta CDR3 regions from RNA transcripts. HTBI primers were employed in first-round RT-PCR, then a second-round multiplex PCR followed. Each CDR3 protein is one row after TCRdb ran MiXCR on the multiplex PCR reads. The sample shows about 700,000 distinct CDR3 sequences, 40% of them seen only once. The sample taken for sequencing was peripheral blood. These receptors all stem from an adult man with Graves' ophthalmopathy.

This clonotype was counted at least ten times. The chain has TRBV10-3 and TRBJ1-2; D not certain. V lost 0 bases and J 4 bases, leaving 9 bases between the germline ends. The CDR3 covers 14 residues. CDR1 is ENHRY and CDR2 is SYGVKD in the germline V gene. CDR3 loop: CAISESPGVYGYTF. CDR3 nucleotide sequence: TGTGCCATCAGTGAGTCACCGGGAGTCTATGGCTACACCTTC.

The chain has TRBV5-4 and TRBJ2-5; 7 nucleotides align to TRBD1. Germline V lookup: CDR1 SGHNT, CDR2 YYREEE (reference sequence). The V segment lost 3 bases and the J segment 5 bases; nucleotides outside the gene matches: 4. CDR3 length: 13 residues. CDR3 sequence (DNA): TGTGCCAGCAGCTACGACAGGGTCGAGACCCAGTACTTC. Translated, it gives CASSYDRVETQYF.